One and the same sample provided the 17 T cell receptor beta chains below, sequenced in a study of cytomegalovirus exposure and HLA in healthy donors. PCR amplification relied on 60 Vbeta primers (plus 13 Jbeta primers). Using immunoSEQ multiplex PCR, the repertoire was profiled, and TCRdb retains in-frame clones only, with some absent. The sample carries 64,000 or so clones, around two thirds recorded once. Sequenced sample: PBMCs. These receptors all come from a woman between 45 and 60 years old in good health and CMV-seropositive.

This clone has more than one count but fewer than ten. This chain uses TRBV13 with TRBJ1-6; TRBD1 might be the D (6 bases). The CDR3 runs 17 residues. Trimming removed 5 bases at V and 0 bases at J, with 14 bases between. CDR1 is PRHDT and CDR2 is FYEKMQ in the germline V gene (reference sequence). CDR3 nucleotide sequence: TGTGCCAGCAGCGACGGACAGTTTAGCTCCTATAATTCACCCCTCCACTTT. Translation: CASSDGQFSSYNSPLHF.

The rearrangement joins TRBV11-2 to TRBJ2-1; weak D call: TRBD1 (5 bases). Per germline, CDR1 SGHAT and CDR2 FQNNGV. This CDR3 region has 16 residues. Trimming removed 7 bases at V and 1 base at J, with 17 bases between. In DNA, the CDR3 is TGTGCCAGCAATCTTGGGGCTGCTACATCCTACAATGAGCAGTTCTTC. This encodes CASNLGAATSYNEQFF.

The J gene is TRBJ2-2, the V gene TRBV7-8; unclear D gene. CDR1 and CDR2 (germline): SGHVS, FQNEAQ. The V and J ends lost 0 bases and 3 bases respectively, with 8 bases between them. This CDR3 is 15 amino acids long. DNA of the CDR3: TGTGCCAGCAGCTTAGCCCTAGAAGACACCGGGGAGCTGTTTTTT. Translation gives CASSLALEDTGELFF.

The chain joins TRBV7-9 to TRBJ2-3; the match to TRBD2 covers 11 bases. This CDR3 region has 17 residues. The germline CDR1 and CDR2 sequences are SEHNR and FQNEAQ (reference sequence). V dropped 5 bases and J dropped 4; count of bases not matched to a gene: 11. CDR3 protein: CASSEGTSGLGADTQYF. The CDR3, as DNA: TGTGCCAGCAGCGAAGGGACTAGCGGCCTCGGGGCAGATACGCAGTATTTT.

The chain combines TRBV6-5 with TRBJ1-3; D is unclear. V was clipped by 0 bases and J by 0 bases, with 9 bases between them. This CDR3 is 16 amino acids long. Germline lookup yields CDR1 MNHEY and CDR2 SVGAGI. This CDR3 is CASSYSAETSGNTIYF. CDR3 DNA sequence: TGTGCCAGCAGTTACTCGGCGGAGACCTCTGGAAACACCATATATTTT.

The rearrangement joins TRBV30 to TRBJ1-2; perhaps TRBD1 as D (5 bases). CDR1 and CDR2 (germline): GTSNPN, SVGIG (reference sequence). The CDR3 is 12 residues long. The V and J ends lost 7 bases and 6 bases respectively, with 15 bases between them. The CDR3 DNA reads as TGTGCCTTCGACAGATCCAAGGATGGCTACACCTTC. Translated: CAFDRSKDGYTF.

The V and J genes are TRBV28 and TRBJ1-1, with 7 nucleotides matching TRBD1. V shed 4 bases and J 11 bases; nucleotides not matched to a gene: 4. The CDR3 extends over 11 amino acids. Germline CDR1 MDHEN, CDR2 SYDVKM. The CDR3 sequence is CASSYDRDAFF. Here the CDR3 DNA reads TGTGCCAGCAGTTACGACAGGGACGCTTTCTTT.

This clone was counted only a few times. The CDR3 protein is CASSVGTVRSGTEAFF. The CDR3, as DNA: TGCGCCAGCAGTGTAGGGACAGTACGGAGTGGCACTGAAGCTTTCTTT. The chain recombines TRBV10-1 with TRBJ1-1, with 7 bases aligning to TRBD1. The V gene's germline CDR1 is WNHNN and CDR2 SYGVQD (reference sequence). Germline trimming cut 4 bases from V and 4 bases from J; bases unmatched to any gene: 12. The CDR3 has 16 amino acids.

The chain links TRBV4-3 to TRBJ2-7; D possibly corresponds to TRBD2 (7 bases). Germline V lookup: CDR1 LGHNA, CDR2 YSLEER. The V end was cut by 3 bases, the J end by 5 bases, with 14 bases between. The CDR3 runs 14 residues. CDR3 amino acids: CASSHGRGPHEQYF. CDR3 sequence (DNA): TGCGCCAGCAGCCACGGGCGGGGGCCCCACGAGCAGTACTTC.

The chain couples TRBV5-1 to TRBJ1-1, with TRBD1 as a possible D gene (6 bases). Trimming took off 4 bases at V and 1 base at J, with 14 bases between the two ends. Germline V gene lookup returns CDR1 SGHRS and CDR2 YFSETQ. This CDR3 has 15 residues. Written as DNA, the CDR3 is TGCGCCAGCAGCCTAGAGACAGGATCGAACACTGAAGCTTTCTTT. Residues: CASSLETGSNTEAFF.

The gene calls are TRBV19 and TRBJ1-4; tentative D call: TRBD1 (5 bases). The CDR3 is 15 amino acids. The V end was cut by 4 bases, the J end by 1 base, with 10 bases between. Germline V gives CDR1 LNHDA, CDR2 SQIVND (reference sequence). CDR3 sequence (DNA): TGTGCCAGTAGTAAGCAACAGGAAACTAATGAAAAACTGTTTTTT. Translation: CASSKQQETNEKLFF.

This chain connects TRBV28 to TRBJ2-5; D unresolved. Trimming took off 3 bases at V and 4 bases at J, with 6 bases between the two ends. The CDR3 runs to 12 residues. Looked up from germline, CDR1 is MDHEN and CDR2 is SYDVKM. CDR3 sequence reads: CASSFYGETQYF. For the CDR3, the DNA is TGTGCCAGCAGTTTCTATGGAGAGACCCAGTACTTC.

CDR3 protein: CASSFPGATEAFF. In DNA, the CDR3 is TGTGCCAGCAGCTTCCCAGGGGCGACGGAAGCTTTCTTT. The rearrangement joins TRBV11-2 to TRBJ1-1, with D tentatively TRBD1 (6 bases). V lost 3 bases, J lost 8 bases, and 13 bases lay in between. The CDR3 extends over 13 amino acids. Germline loops: CDR1 SGHAT, CDR2 FQNNGV.

This chain joins TRBV7-8 and TRBJ2-1, with TRBD1 matching over 12 bases. Looked up from germline, CDR1 is SGHVS and CDR2 is FQNEAQ. There are 16 residues in the CDR3. The trim removed 0 bases at V and 7 bases at J, leaving 4 bases unmatched. The CDR3 DNA follows: TGTGCCAGCAGCTTAGCCTGGGACAGGGGGCGGAATGAGCAGTTCTTC. Its protein product is CASSLAWDRGRNEQFF.

The count of this clone is one. This chain links TRBV6-6 with TRBJ2-1; the D is unclear. The CDR3 consists of 13 residues. Germline V gene data show CDR1 as MNHNY and CDR2 as SVGAGI (reference sequence). The V and J ends lost 0 bases and 9 bases respectively, with 9 bases between them. The CDR3 coding sequence is TGTGCCAGCAGTTACTCCACCCCCGGTGAGCAGTTCTTC. This sequence encodes CASSYSTPGEQFF.

The chain uses TRBV2 and TRBJ2-7; 9 nucleotides align to TRBD1. Germline CDR1 reads SNHLY; CDR2 reads FYNNEI. V lost 6 bases to trimming and J lost 5 bases; unmatched junction nucleotides: 8. The length of the CDR3 is 14 residues. CDR3: CASRGGQGVDEQYF. CDR3 coding DNA: TGTGCCAGCAGGGGGGGACAGGGTGTTGACGAGCAGTACTTC.

This chain joins TRBV21-1 and TRBJ2-7; the D segment call TRBD2 is taken from the table without a DNA check. TRBV21-1 is listed as a pseudogene. CDR3 length equals 13 residues. The CDR3 loop reads CASSKRGGYEQYF. In DNA form, the CDR3 reads TGTGCCAGCAGCAAACGGGGGGGATACGAGCAGTACTTC.